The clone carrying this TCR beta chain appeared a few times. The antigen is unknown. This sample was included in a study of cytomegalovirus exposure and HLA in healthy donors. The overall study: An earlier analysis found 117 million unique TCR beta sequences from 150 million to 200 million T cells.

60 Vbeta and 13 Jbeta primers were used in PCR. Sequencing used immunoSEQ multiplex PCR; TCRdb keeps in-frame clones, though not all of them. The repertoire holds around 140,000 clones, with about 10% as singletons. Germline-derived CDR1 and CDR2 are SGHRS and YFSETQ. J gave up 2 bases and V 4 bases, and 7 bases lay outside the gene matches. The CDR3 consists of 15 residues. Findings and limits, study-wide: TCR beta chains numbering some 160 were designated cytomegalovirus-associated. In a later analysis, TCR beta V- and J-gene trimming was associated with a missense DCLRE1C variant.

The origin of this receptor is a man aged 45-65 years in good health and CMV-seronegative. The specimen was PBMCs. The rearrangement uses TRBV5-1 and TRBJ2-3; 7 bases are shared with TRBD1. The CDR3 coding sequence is TGCGCCAGCAGCGTGATACAGGGGCTCACAGATACGCAGTATTTT. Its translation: CASSVIQGLTDTQYF.